This T cell receptor (beta chain) emerged from a study of shared clonotypes between healthy human individuals. The V gene's germline CDR1 is LNHDA and CDR2 SQIVND (reference sequence). This CDR3 comprises 13 residues. V was cut by 4 bases and J by 3 bases, with 10 bases left in between. Points from the study as a whole: For naive CD4 cells, roughly 5.5% of clonotypes were shared across a handful of donors. The authors expected sequencing depth to affect clonotype sharing among donors.

Naive CD8 cells lacked CD45RO and underwent positive selection for CCR7, leaving out terminally differentiated effector memory CD45RA+ cells. A note on this clone: Antigen unknown.

Template for every sorted-subset replicate PCR totaled about 200 ng DNA, around 32,000 T cell genomes. Profiling relied on immunoSEQ multiplex PCR, and the TCRdb table lists in-frame clones only, not all of them. The repertoire consists of fewer than 1 million clones, with roughly 96% occurring once and the leading ten covering around 0.21%. The receptor was isolated from a man in his thirties or forties in good health. Sample: naive CD8+ T cells sorted from blood. This chain joins TRBV19 and TRBJ2-7, with D maybe TRBD1 (5 bases). Written as DNA, the CDR3 is TGTGCCAGTAGTACAGGGAAGGTCTACGAGCAGTACTTC. It yields the protein CASSTGKVYEQYF.